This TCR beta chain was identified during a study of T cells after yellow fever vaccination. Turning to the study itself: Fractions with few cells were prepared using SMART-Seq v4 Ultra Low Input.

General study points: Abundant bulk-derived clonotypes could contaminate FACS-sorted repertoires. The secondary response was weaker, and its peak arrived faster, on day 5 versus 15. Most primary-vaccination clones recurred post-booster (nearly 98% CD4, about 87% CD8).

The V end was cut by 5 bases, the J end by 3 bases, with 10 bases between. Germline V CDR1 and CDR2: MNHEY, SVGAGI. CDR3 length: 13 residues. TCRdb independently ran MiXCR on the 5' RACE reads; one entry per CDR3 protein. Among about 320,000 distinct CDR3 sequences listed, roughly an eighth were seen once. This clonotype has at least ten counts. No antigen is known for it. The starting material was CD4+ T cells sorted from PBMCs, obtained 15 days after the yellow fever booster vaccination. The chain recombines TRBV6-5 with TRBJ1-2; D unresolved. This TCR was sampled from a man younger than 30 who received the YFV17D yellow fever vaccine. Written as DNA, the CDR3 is TGTGCCAGCAGTCCCGACTGGCACTATGGCTACACCTTC. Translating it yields CASSPDWHYGYTF.